A selection of T cell receptor beta chains follows, all from one sample in a study of blood T cell repertoires in COVID-19. Using immunoSEQ multiplex PCR, the repertoire was profiled, and TCRdb retains in-frame clones only, with some absent. The table includes 150,000 to 250,000 clones, approximately 86% detected once. Sequencing was carried out using PBMCs or T cells enriched from blood (not recorded which). The receptor source for this set is a woman under 40 who had recovered from COVID-19. Each CDR3 is given with its conserved first and last residue. Each record gives: J gene, clone size, V gene, D gene, CDR3 DNA, CDR3 protein. A D gene is named only where the DNA matches it firmly. Only part of the rows carry a size: once, few, many, or a class if the clone is expanded.

>TRBJ1-1|.|TRBV19|.
TGTGCCAGTAGTCACGGTGTCGAGGGCACTGAAGCTTTCTTT
CASSHGVEGTEAFF
>TRBJ1-4|.|TRBV3-1/TRBV3-2|.
TGTGCCAGCAGCCAAGATAACAGAGAAGATGAAAAACTGTTTTTT
CASSQDNREDEKLFF
>TRBJ1-6|.|TRBV24-1|TRBD1
TGTGCCACCTCCAGGGGGCTGGGGACGACCCATAATTCACCCCTCCACTTT
CATSRGLGTTHNSPLHF
>TRBJ1-6|.|TRBV28|.
TGTGCCAGCGGACAGTCACCCCTCCACTTT
CASGQSPLHF
>TRBJ2-2|.|TRBV5-1|.
TGCGCCAGCAGCCGCGAGCTCACCGGGGAGCTGTTTTTT
CASSRELTGELFF
>TRBJ1-2|.|TRBV24-1|.
TGTGCCACCAGTGATTTTCGGGGATCGAGCTATGGCTACACCTTC
CATSDFRGSSYGYTF
>TRBJ2-1|.|TRBV29-1|TRBD1
TGCAGCGTTGAGTCCCCGGACAGGGGGGATCTCATTGGACTCTACAATGAGCAGTTCTTC
CSVESPDRGDLIGLYNEQFF
>TRBJ1-3|.|TRBV10-1|.
TGCGCCAGCAGTGAGTGGAGGCCGAGCTCTGGAAACACCATATATTTT
CASSEWRPSSGNTIYF
>TRBJ1-3|many|TRBV11-2|TRBD1
TGTGCCAGCAGCTCGACAGGACAGGGGGCGTCTGGAAACACCATATATTTT
CASSSTGQGASGNTIYF
>TRBJ1-5|.|TRBV18|TRBD1
TGTGCCAGCTCACAAGGACAGGGGGCGGATCAGCCCCAGCATTTT
CASSQGQGADQPQHF
>TRBJ1-3|.|TRBV9|.
TGTGCCAGCAGCGTAGGGCCGATATCCTCTGGAAACACCATATATTTT
CASSVGPISSGNTIYF
>TRBJ1-1|.|TRBV29-1|TRBD1
TGCAGCGTGGAAAGCCTAGGGCAGACAGGGGAAGCTTTCTTT
CSVESLGQTGEAFF
>TRBJ1-1|.|TRBV19|TRBD1
TGTGCCAGTAGTAATTTTCCAGGGGGCGCGGTGAACACTGAAGCTTTCTTT
CASSNFPGGAVNTEAFF
>TRBJ1-4|.|TRBV9|.
TGTGCCAGCAGCGTAGAGGGGGACAAAAATGAAAAACTGTTTTTT
CASSVEGDKNEKLFF
>TRBJ1-2|.|TRBV2|.
TGTGCCAGCAGAGGGGGGGCTTACTATGGCTACACCTTC
CASRGGAYYGYTF
>TRBJ1-1|.|TRBV4-2|TRBD1
TGTGCCAGCAGCCAGACGCCCCATATCGGGACAGCGAACACTGAAGCTTTCTTT
CASSQTPHIGTANTEAFF
>TRBJ1-4|.|TRBV10-3|TRBD1
TGTGCCAGCCGACCGGGACAGCTTTCAACTAATGAAAAACTGTTTTTT
CASRPGQLSTNEKLFF
>TRBJ1-2|.|TRBV14|TRBD1
TGTGCCAGCAGCCAAATAAACAGGGGCTATGGCTACACCTTC
CASSQINRGYGYTF
>TRBJ1-6|.|TRBV27|.
TGTGCCAGCAGTGTATCCCCCAGCTCCTATAATTCACCCCTCCACTTT
CASSVSPSSYNSPLHF
>TRBJ2-3|.|TRBV18|TRBD1
TGTGCCAGCTCACCTACAGGGGACACAGATACGCAGTATTTT
CASSPTGDTDTQYF
>TRBJ2-7|.|TRBV6-5|.
TGTGCCAGCAGTCCCCCGGAAGGAGGCTACGAGCAGTACTTC
CASSPPEGGYEQYF
>TRBJ1-6|once|TRBV7-9|TRBD1
TGTGCCAGCAACCATGGACAGGGACGATCACCCCTCCACTTT
CASNHGQGRSPLHF
>TRBJ1-1|few|TRBV25-1|.
TGTGCCAGCAGTGAACGAACCCTCAGGGAGAACACTGAAGCTTTCTTT
CASSERTLRENTEAFF
>TRBJ2-7|.|TRBV5-4|TRBD2
TGTGCCAGCAGCTTCCCTAGCGGGCGGACCTACGAGCAGTACTTC
CASSFPSGRTYEQYF
>TRBJ1-5|.|TRBV7-8|.
TGTGCCTGTAGGGGGGGGGCGCGGGGCAATCAGCCCCAGCATTTT
CACRGGARGNQPQHF
>TRBJ1-5|.|TRBV7-8|.
TGTGCCAGCAGTGGGGGGATCAATAGCAATCAGCCCCAGCATTTT
CASSGGINSNQPQHF
>TRBJ1-2|.|TRBV27|TRBD1
TGTGCCAGCAGCCAATTTCGGACAGGGGATCGCTACACCTTC
CASSQFRTGDRYTF
>TRBJ2-4|.|TRBV24-1|.
TGTGCCACCAGTCAGTCGGGGGAATTAAAAAACATTCAGTACTTC
CATSQSGELKNIQYF
>TRBJ2-2|.|TRBV7-3|TRBD2
TGTGCCAGCAGCTTTGGACTAGCGGGGGCCGGCGGGGAGCTGTTTTTT
CASSFGLAGAGGELFF
>TRBJ1-3|.|TRBV30|.
TGTGCCTGGAGTGGGGTCCAGGGGACCTACTCTGGAAACACCATATATTTT
CAWSGVQGTYSGNTIYF
>TRBJ2-2|.|TRBV4-3|TRBD1
TGCGCCAGCAGCCAAGGGCGACAGGGGTACACCGGGGAGCTGTTTTTT
CASSQGRQGYTGELFF
>TRBJ1-1|.|TRBV7-9|.
TGTGCCAGCAGCTCGTATCAGGGCCCGAACACTGAAGCTTTCTTT
CASSSYQGPNTEAFF
>TRBJ2-3|.|TRBV3-1/TRBV3-2|.
TGTGCCAGCAGCCGGGACTCGCGCACAGATACGCAGTATTTT
CASSRDSRTDTQYF
>TRBJ1-5|.|TRBV28|.
TGTGCCAGCAGCCAGGGCCAGCGGCCCCAGCATTTT
CASSQGQRPQHF
>TRBJ2-7|.|TRBV10-3|TRBD2
TGTGCCATCAGTGATCCGGGCGGGGGTTCCTCGTCCTCCTACGAGCAGTACTTC
CAISDPGGGSSSSYEQYF
>TRBJ1-1|few|TRBV4-2|.
TGTGCCAGCAGCCTTATTAGGGGGGGAGATGACACTGAAGCTTTCTTT
CASSLIRGGDDTEAFF
>TRBJ1-1|.|TRBV18|.
TGTGCCAGCTCACCACAGGGCACAGGGTTAATAGAAGCTTTCTTT
CASSPQGTGLIEAFF
>TRBJ2-3|few|TRBV14|.
TGTGCCAGCAGCCGGACTGTAACAAGCACAGATACGCAGTATTTT
CASSRTVTSTDTQYF
>TRBJ2-3|.|TRBV4-2|TRBD2
TGTGCCAGCAGCCACGCCGGACTAGCGGGGCGCACAGATACGCAGTATTTT
CASSHAGLAGRTDTQYF
>TRBJ1-3|.|TRBV13|TRBD1
TGTGCCAGCAGCCCCCGGGACAGACTGGGAAACACCATATATTTT
CASSPRDRLGNTIYF
>TRBJ2-5|.|TRBV4-1|.
TGCGCCAGCAGCCAAGATGACACCCAAGAGACCCAGTACTTC
CASSQDDTQETQYF
>TRBJ2-5|.|TRBV3-1/TRBV3-2|TRBD2
TGTGCCAGCAGCCAGGGCGCCGAGCCCGGGACTAGCGGGAGAATACAAGAGACCCAGTACTTC
CASSQGAEPGTSGRIQETQYF
>TRBJ2-1|once|TRBV6-2/TRBV6-3|.
TGTGCCAGCAGTTACCCGGGGACTCTAGGGAGCTCCTACAATGAGCAGTTCTTC
CASSYPGTLGSSYNEQFF